One sample yielded the 5 T cell receptor beta chains listed below, sequenced in a study of Japanese encephalitis immunity and Zika vaccine responses. TCRdb itself ran the 5' RACE reads through MiXCR, one entry per CDR3 protein. The sample records 250 or so distinct CDR3 sequences, 2% to 2.5% being singletons. For about 6 days, PBMCs labeled with CFSE were cultured with peptide pools at approximately 1 ug/mL each. The sort collected unfixed, live, CD56-CD19-CD16-CD3+CD4+ CFSE-low proliferating CD4 T cells. Specimen: antigen-activated CD4+ T cells from blood, cultured, collected during a Zika inactivated vaccine study. The receptors were gathered from an adult man who received an inactivated Zika virus vaccine.

This clonotype qualifies as large. V is TRBV3-1 and J is TRBJ1-6, with D maybe TRBD1 (5 bases). CDR1 and CDR2 (germline): LGHDT, YNNKEL (reference sequence). The CDR3 loop spans 16 amino acids. Deletions cut 0 bases from V and 14 bases from J, with 20 bases between. The CDR3 sequence: CASSQDTPAGITALHF. The CDR3 region has the DNA TGTGCCAGCAGCCAAGATACCCCAGCAGGGATTACGGCCCTCCACTTT.

This clonotype qualifies as large (0.1 to 1%). The CDR3 loop reads CASSPEGFYGYTF. The CDR3 region has the DNA TGTGCCAGCAGTCCCGAGGGTTTCTATGGCTACACCTTC. V gene TRBV27 combines with J gene TRBJ1-2; no firm D call. The CDR3 runs 13 residues. V was trimmed by 5 bases and J by 4 bases, leaving 11 bases between them. From germline, CDR1 is MNHEY and CDR2 SMNVEV (reference sequence).

Judged by abundance, this clonotype is large. The chain uses TRBV5-1 and TRBJ2-5, with a possible D match to TRBD1 (5 bases). Germline assignment: CDR1 SGHRS and CDR2 YFSETQ. Deletions cut 2 bases from V and 2 bases from J, with 10 bases between. The CDR3 totals 14 residues. CDR3 in amino acids: CASSFIQGQETQYF. The CDR3 DNA reads as TGCGCCAGCAGCTTTATCCAGGGACAAGAGACCCAGTACTTC.

This clonotype qualifies as medium-sized. This chain uses TRBV12-3 or TRBV12-4 with TRBJ1-2; D perhaps matches TRBD1 (5 bases). With 4 bases removed from V and 4 bases from J, the gap between germline ends came to 13 bases. The CDR3 loop spans 14 amino acids. CDR3 sequence: CASSYAQGAYGYTF. CDR3 nucleotides: TGTGCCAGCAGTTACGCGCAGGGTGCCTATGGCTACACCTTC.

By share of the sample, this clonotype is large. V gene TRBV4-3 combines with J gene TRBJ1-5; D remains unclear. Deletions cut 0 bases from V and 9 bases from J, with 9 bases between. This CDR3 region has 13 residues. CDR1 LGHNA and CDR2 YSLEER come from the germline V gene. In DNA form, the CDR3 reads TGCGCCAGCAGCCAAGATCACATCGGGCCCCAGCATTTT. It is translated as CASSQDHIGPQHF.